This is a list of T cell receptor beta chains from one sample in a study of cytomegalovirus exposure and HLA in healthy donors. Here immunoSEQ multiplex PCR was the method, and the copy in TCRdb shows in-frame clones only, minus some. Of about 200,000 clones listed, around 83% are singletons. The sequenced sample was PBMCs. Receptor source: a girl aged 10-17 years in good health and CMV-seronegative. CDR3s include the opening cysteine and the closing phenylalanine or tryptophan. Fields, in order: J gene, D gene, clone size, V gene, CDR3 DNA, CDR3 protein. The D gene is left open where the match is weak. Rows may omit the clone size; those that give it use once, few, many or a size class.

j_call: TRBJ2-1
d_call: TRBD2
clone_size: -
v_call: TRBV2
cdr3_nt: TGTGCCAGCAGTGAAACTAGCGGGGGGGTAGGGGAGCAGTTCTTC
cdr3_aa: CASSETSGGVGEQFF

j_call: TRBJ1-2
d_call: -
clone_size: -
v_call: TRBV7-3
cdr3_nt: TGTGCCAGCAGCTTATTCGGGGGACCCGAATATGGCTACACCTTC
cdr3_aa: CASSLFGGPEYGYTF

j_call: TRBJ2-7
d_call: TRBD1
clone_size: few
v_call: TRBV6-1
cdr3_nt: TGTGCCAGCAGCTTAGGGACAGTTAATGCCTACGAGCAGTACTTC
cdr3_aa: CASSLGTVNAYEQYF

j_call: TRBJ1-6
d_call: -
clone_size: -
v_call: TRBV5-1
cdr3_nt: TGCGCCAGCAGCGCCCAACAGGGAAGCCCCCGGACCCTCCACTTT
cdr3_aa: CASSAQQGSPRTLHF

j_call: TRBJ2-7
d_call: TRBD2
clone_size: -
v_call: TRBV14
cdr3_nt: TGTGCCAGCAGCCAAGATCGACTAGCGGGATCACCTCAGTACTTC
cdr3_aa: CASSQDRLAGSPQYF

j_call: TRBJ2-1
d_call: -
clone_size: -
v_call: TRBV28
cdr3_nt: TGTGCCAGCAGTTTACCCTCCCGTCCTGCGCATGAGCAGTTCTTC
cdr3_aa: CASSLPSRPAHEQFF

j_call: TRBJ2-3
d_call: TRBD2
clone_size: once
v_call: TRBV28
cdr3_nt: TGTGCCAGCAGTATCCTAGCGGGGCGGGGAGATACGCAGTATTTT
cdr3_aa: CASSILAGRGDTQYF

j_call: TRBJ2-4
d_call: -
clone_size: -
v_call: TRBV4-2
cdr3_nt: TGTGCCAGCAGCCAAGTCGACGGGGTGGCCAAAAACATTCAGTACTTC
cdr3_aa: CASSQVDGVAKNIQYF

j_call: TRBJ2-7
d_call: -
clone_size: few
v_call: TRBV5-6
cdr3_nt: TGTGCCAGCAGCTTGGTCCCGGTCGGGGTTGCCTACGAGCAGTACTTC
cdr3_aa: CASSLVPVGVAYEQYF

j_call: TRBJ2-7
d_call: -
clone_size: -
v_call: TRBV30
cdr3_nt: TGTGCCTGGAGTCCTCGGGAGAACGAGCAGTACTTC
cdr3_aa: CAWSPRENEQYF

j_call: TRBJ2-7
d_call: TRBD2
clone_size: -
v_call: TRBV27
cdr3_nt: TGTGCCAGCAGGACCCTAGCGGGGTTAGGCTACGAGCAGTACTTC
cdr3_aa: CASRTLAGLGYEQYF

j_call: TRBJ2-1
d_call: TRBD2
clone_size: -
v_call: TRBV18
cdr3_nt: TGTGCCAGCTCACCCCTAGCGGGGGATAATGAGCAGTTCTTC
cdr3_aa: CASSPLAGDNEQFF

j_call: TRBJ1-1
d_call: -
clone_size: -
v_call: TRBV5-1
cdr3_nt: TGCGCCAGCAGTTACACAGCGAACACTGAAGCTTTCTTT
cdr3_aa: CASSYTANTEAFF

j_call: TRBJ2-7
d_call: TRBD2
clone_size: few
v_call: TRBV4-2
cdr3_nt: TGTGCCAGCAGCCTCAGGGAGGGAGGCTATTACGAGCAGTACTTC
cdr3_aa: CASSLREGGYYEQYF

j_call: TRBJ2-5
d_call: -
clone_size: once
v_call: TRBV7-2
cdr3_nt: TGTGCCAGCAGCTTATATGGTAGCGGACCTCAAGAGACCCAGTACTTC
cdr3_aa: CASSLYGSGPQETQYF

j_call: TRBJ2-2
d_call: -
clone_size: -
v_call: TRBV7-9
cdr3_nt: TGTGCCAGCAGCCCGCCGGCGGGTTTTACCGGGGAGCTGTTTTTT
cdr3_aa: CASSPPAGFTGELFF

j_call: TRBJ2-2
d_call: TRBD2
clone_size: -
v_call: TRBV7-2
cdr3_nt: TGTGCCAGCACCGCCCTCGCCGGGACTAGCGGGAACACCGGGGAGCTGTTTTTT
cdr3_aa: CASTALAGTSGNTGELFF

j_call: TRBJ2-5
d_call: TRBD2
clone_size: once
v_call: TRBV25-1
cdr3_nt: TGTGCCAGCAGTCGTCTAGCGGGGACTGAAGAGACCCAGTACTTC
cdr3_aa: CASSRLAGTEETQYF

j_call: TRBJ2-1
d_call: -
clone_size: -
v_call: TRBV15
cdr3_nt: TGTGCCACCAGCAGAGACGTGGCGGATATAGAGCAGTTCTTC
cdr3_aa: CATSRDVADIEQFF

j_call: TRBJ1-1
d_call: -
clone_size: -
v_call: TRBV6-5
cdr3_nt: TGTGCCAGCAGTTACGGACTCCTGAACACTGAAGCTTTCTTT
cdr3_aa: CASSYGLLNTEAFF

j_call: TRBJ1-2
d_call: -
clone_size: -
v_call: TRBV5-1
cdr3_nt: TGCGCCAGCAGTCGAGAGGCAGGGAATGGCTACACCTTC
cdr3_aa: CASSREAGNGYTF

j_call: TRBJ1-1
d_call: -
clone_size: once
v_call: TRBV6-5
cdr3_nt: TGTGCCAGCAGCACGACAGACACTGAAGCTTTCTTT
cdr3_aa: CASSTTDTEAFF

j_call: TRBJ1-4
d_call: TRBD1
clone_size: -
v_call: TRBV6-5
cdr3_nt: TGTGCCAGCAGCCTGACAGGGTCTAATGAAAAACTGTTTTTT
cdr3_aa: CASSLTGSNEKLFF

j_call: TRBJ2-3
d_call: TRBD2
clone_size: once
v_call: TRBV7-3
cdr3_nt: TGTGCCAGCAGCCTTAGCGGGAGTGCAGATACGCAGTATTTT
cdr3_aa: CASSLSGSADTQYF

j_call: TRBJ1-1
d_call: -
clone_size: -
v_call: TRBV7-3
cdr3_nt: TGTGCCAGCAGCTTCACGCCAGGGAACACTGAAGCTTTCTTT
cdr3_aa: CASSFTPGNTEAFF

j_call: TRBJ1-6
d_call: TRBD1
clone_size: -
v_call: TRBV5-4
cdr3_nt: TGTGCCAGCAGCTCAGGGCGGGACAGGGAATATTCACCCCTCCACTTT
cdr3_aa: CASSSGRDREYSPLHF

j_call: TRBJ2-7
d_call: TRBD1
clone_size: -
v_call: TRBV4-1
cdr3_nt: TGCGCCAGCAGCCAAGATGGCCACACAGGGGACGAGCAGTACTTC
cdr3_aa: CASSQDGHTGDEQYF

j_call: TRBJ1-2
d_call: -
clone_size: -
v_call: TRBV28
cdr3_nt: TGTGCCAGCAGTTTACGGAGGCGAGATCCGGGCTACACCTTC
cdr3_aa: CASSLRRRDPGYTF

j_call: TRBJ2-1
d_call: -
clone_size: -
v_call: TRBV30
cdr3_nt: TGTGCCTGGAAAGCCGCTAGCTCCTACAATGAGCAGTTCTTC
cdr3_aa: CAWKAASSYNEQFF

j_call: TRBJ2-3
d_call: -
clone_size: -
v_call: TRBV7-9
cdr3_nt: TGTGCCAGCAGCTTGTCACAGGGCACAGATACGCAGTATTTT
cdr3_aa: CASSLSQGTDTQYF

j_call: TRBJ2-4
d_call: TRBD2
clone_size: -
v_call: TRBV6-5
cdr3_nt: TGTGCCAGCACCGGGGGGGGCTCGGGAAAAAACATTCAGTACTTC
cdr3_aa: CASTGGGSGKNIQYF

j_call: TRBJ1-3
d_call: TRBD1
clone_size: -
v_call: TRBV28
cdr3_nt: TGTGCCAGCAGTTTAATGACAGGGAGGGGAAACACCATATATTTT
cdr3_aa: CASSLMTGRGNTIYF

j_call: TRBJ1-1
d_call: TRBD1
clone_size: -
v_call: TRBV6-5
cdr3_nt: TGTGCCAGCAGCGACAATCCAGGGGGGAACACTGAAGCTTTCTTT
cdr3_aa: CASSDNPGGNTEAFF

j_call: TRBJ2-3
d_call: TRBD2
clone_size: once
v_call: TRBV7-2
cdr3_nt: TGTGCCAGCAGCTTGCGTTACGGACTAGAAAACACAGATACGCAGTATTTT
cdr3_aa: CASSLRYGLENTDTQYF

j_call: TRBJ1-2
d_call: -
clone_size: -
v_call: TRBV5-1
cdr3_nt: TGCGCCAGCAGCTTGCTAGCGCAGACCGCTAACTATGGCTACACCTTC
cdr3_aa: CASSLLAQTANYGYTF

j_call: TRBJ1-4
d_call: TRBD1
clone_size: few
v_call: TRBV2
cdr3_nt: TGTGCCAGCACTCGACTTGAGAACAGGGGGCGTCTTTTT
cdr3_aa: CASTRLENRGRLF

j_call: TRBJ2-5
d_call: TRBD2
clone_size: -
v_call: TRBV14
cdr3_nt: TGTGCCAGCAGCCAACTAGCGGGCCGGGGGAAAGAGACCCAGTACTTC
cdr3_aa: CASSQLAGRGKETQYF

j_call: TRBJ1-4
d_call: -
clone_size: -
v_call: TRBV27
cdr3_nt: TGTGCCAGCGCTCTAGGGGGGGATAATGAAAAACTGTTTTTT
cdr3_aa: CASALGGDNEKLFF

j_call: TRBJ1-6
d_call: -
clone_size: -
v_call: TRBV18
cdr3_nt: TGTGCCAGCTCACTCGGAGCAAGCTCCTATAATTCACCCCTCCACTTT
cdr3_aa: CASSLGASSYNSPLHF

j_call: TRBJ2-3
d_call: -
clone_size: -
v_call: TRBV30
cdr3_nt: TGTGCCTGGACTTACACAGATACGCAGTATTTT
cdr3_aa: CAWTYTDTQYF

j_call: TRBJ2-1
d_call: TRBD2
clone_size: -
v_call: TRBV7-9
cdr3_nt: TGTGCCAGCAGCTTAGCCGGGACTAGCGTCAATGAGCAGTTCTTC
cdr3_aa: CASSLAGTSVNEQFF

j_call: TRBJ2-5
d_call: TRBD1
clone_size: once
v_call: TRBV28
cdr3_nt: TGTGCCAGCAGTTTCGAGACAGGGTTGCAGTACTTC
cdr3_aa: CASSFETGLQYF

j_call: TRBJ2-5
d_call: TRBD2
clone_size: -
v_call: TRBV4-3
cdr3_nt: TGCGCCAGCAGCCAAGAAGGAGGGCGGGGGGTGACCCAGTACTTC
cdr3_aa: CASSQEGGRGVTQYF

j_call: TRBJ2-7
d_call: TRBD1
clone_size: -
v_call: TRBV27
cdr3_nt: TGTGCCAGCAGTTTTCGTCAGGGGGCCGAGCAGTACTTC
cdr3_aa: CASSFRQGAEQYF

j_call: TRBJ2-1
d_call: -
clone_size: -
v_call: TRBV9
cdr3_nt: TGTGCCAGCAGCGACGCTGCGGACAATGAGCAGTTCTTC
cdr3_aa: CASSDAADNEQFF

j_call: TRBJ1-2
d_call: TRBD1
clone_size: -
v_call: TRBV27
cdr3_nt: TGTGCCAGCAGTCCTTTCTGGGACAGGGCCCCTAGTCGGGGCTACACCTTC
cdr3_aa: CASSPFWDRAPSRGYTF

j_call: TRBJ1-6
d_call: -
clone_size: -
v_call: TRBV5-1
cdr3_nt: TGCGCCAGCAGCTTTGGGGGGGTAGATTCACCCCTCCACTTT
cdr3_aa: CASSFGGVDSPLHF

j_call: TRBJ2-7
d_call: -
clone_size: few
v_call: TRBV6-5
cdr3_nt: TGTGCCAGCAGTTACTCGACTCCTACGTCCTACGAGCAGTACTTC
cdr3_aa: CASSYSTPTSYEQYF

j_call: TRBJ1-1
d_call: -
clone_size: -
v_call: TRBV19
cdr3_nt: TGTGCCAGTAGTACTACTTTGAACACTGAAGCTTTCTTT
cdr3_aa: CASSTTLNTEAFF

j_call: TRBJ2-7
d_call: TRBD2
clone_size: -
v_call: TRBV4-3
cdr3_nt: TGCGCCAGCAGCCAAAATTCGGCGGGGGACTCTTCATACGAGCAGTACTTC
cdr3_aa: CASSQNSAGDSSYEQYF

j_call: TRBJ1-2
d_call: -
clone_size: -
v_call: TRBV6-6
cdr3_nt: TGTGCCAGCAGGGGGCGAGAAGGCTACACCTTC
cdr3_aa: CASRGREGYTF

j_call: TRBJ2-5
d_call: TRBD2
clone_size: -
v_call: TRBV30
cdr3_nt: TGTGCCTGGAGTTGGACTAGCGGGAACGGGGAGACCCAGTACTTC
cdr3_aa: CAWSWTSGNGETQYF

j_call: TRBJ1-1
d_call: -
clone_size: -
v_call: TRBV7-2
cdr3_nt: TGTGCCAGCAGCTTAGTTTTGACAACTGAAGCTTTCTTT
cdr3_aa: CASSLVLTTEAFF

j_call: TRBJ1-6
d_call: -
clone_size: once
v_call: TRBV14
cdr3_nt: TGTGCCAGCAGCCCTGGTTTGGGGAGGAATTCACCCCTCCACTTT
cdr3_aa: CASSPGLGRNSPLHF

j_call: TRBJ2-7
d_call: -
clone_size: -
v_call: TRBV18
cdr3_nt: TGTGCCAGCTCACCAGGGACATCATCCTACGAGCAGTACTTC
cdr3_aa: CASSPGTSSYEQYF

j_call: TRBJ1-5
d_call: TRBD1
clone_size: -
v_call: TRBV6-5
cdr3_nt: TGTGCCAGCAGTGGGACAGGGAACTTTCAGCCCCAGCATTTT
cdr3_aa: CASSGTGNFQPQHF

j_call: TRBJ1-3
d_call: -
clone_size: once
v_call: TRBV15
cdr3_nt: TGTGCCACCAGCAGAGAGCGAGGCTCTGGAAACACCATATATTTT
cdr3_aa: CATSRERGSGNTIYF

j_call: TRBJ2-7
d_call: TRBD2
clone_size: -
v_call: TRBV5-6
cdr3_nt: TGTGCCAGCAGCTTGGCACGGACTAGCGGGATCTACGAGCAGTACTTC
cdr3_aa: CASSLARTSGIYEQYF

j_call: TRBJ1-5
d_call: -
clone_size: -
v_call: TRBV15
cdr3_nt: TGTGCCACCAGCAGAGAACGTAAACGGGAAAAGCCCCAGCATTTT
cdr3_aa: CATSRERKREKPQHF